Listed below are T cell receptor beta chains from one sample, sequenced in a study of technical replicates of blood from a handful of donors. Data came from immunoSEQ multiplex PCR; TCRdb stores just in-frame clones and leaves some out. The data contain approximately 92,000 clones, around 95% of them seen just once; the ten biggest clones take up around 0.3%. The material sequenced was T cells isolated from PBMCs. Receptors were obtained from a human donor in good health. The CDR3 runs from the conserved cysteine through the conserved F or W. The D gene is left open where the match is weak. Clone size is given for some rows only: seen once, a few or many times, or a class if the clone is expanded.

CDR3,DNA,size,D,V,J
CASRIGTGVTIDEQFF,TGTGCCAGTAGGATTGGGACAGGGGTGACAATCGATGAGCAGTTCTTC,.,TRBD1,TRBV19,TRBJ2-1
CASSQEPGEDIQYF,TGCGCCAGCAGCCAAGAGCCGGGAGAGGACATTCAGTACTTC,once,.,TRBV4-1,TRBJ2-4
CASSLDITAGANVLTF,TGTGCCAGCAGCTTAGATATTACGGCTGGGGCCAACGTCCTGACTTTC,.,.,TRBV11-2,TRBJ2-6
CASSLGGVEEKLFF,TGTGCCAGCAGCTTGGGGGGGGTAGAGGAAAAACTGTTTTTT,.,.,TRBV5-4,TRBJ1-4
CASSLVPDEQFF,TGTGCCAGCAGCTTGGTCCCGGATGAGCAGTTCTTC,.,.,TRBV5-6,TRBJ2-1
CASSLSDAGTIYNEQFF,TGTGCCAGCAGTTTATCCGATGCGGGGACTATCTACAATGAGCAGTTCTTC,.,TRBD2,TRBV27,TRBJ2-1
CASSLSRTGIYEQYF,TGTGCCAGCAGCTTGAGTAGGACAGGGATCTACGAGCAGTACTTC,.,TRBD1,TRBV27,TRBJ2-7
CASSLGVAGAGYEQYF,TGTGCCAGCAGTTTAGGGGTAGCGGGAGCAGGGTACGAGCAGTACTTC,.,TRBD2,TRBV28,TRBJ2-7
CASSVTSGGWYEQYF,TGTGCCAGCAGCGTAACTAGCGGTGGTTGGTACGAGCAGTACTTC,once,TRBD2,TRBV9,TRBJ2-7
CASSFPGSGQPQHF,TGTGCCAGCAGTTTTCCGGGTAGCGGGCAGCCCCAGCATTTT,.,.,TRBV7-8,TRBJ1-5
CASRELQGANEKLFF,TGTGCCAGCAGGGAACTTCAGGGGGCTAATGAAAAACTGTTTTTT,.,TRBD1,TRBV2,TRBJ1-4
CASSGGDEKLFF,TGTGCCAGCAGCGGCGGCGATGAAAAACTGTTTTTT,.,.,TRBV5-5,TRBJ1-4
CASSLDWEETQYF,TGTGCCAGCAGCTTGGACTGGGAAGAGACCCAGTACTTC,.,.,TRBV7-2,TRBJ2-5
CASSAGGGGNQPQHF,TGTGCCAGCAGCGCAGGGGGCGGAGGCAATCAGCCCCAGCATTTT,.,TRBD1,TRBV9,TRBJ1-5
CASSGLAGSFF,TGTGCCAGCAGCGGACTAGCGGGATCGTTCTTC,once,TRBD2,TRBV2,TRBJ2-1
CASSALEGNQPQHF,TGTGCCAGCAGTGCTCTGGAGGGCAATCAGCCCCAGCATTTT,.,.,TRBV28,TRBJ1-5
CASSPLTGGNEAFF,TGTGCCAGCAGCCCTCTTACAGGGGGGAATGAAGCTTTCTTT,.,TRBD1,TRBV11-2,TRBJ1-1
CASSQQGAQETQYF,TGTGCCAGCAGCCAGCAGGGTGCTCAAGAGACCCAGTACTTC,.,.,TRBV14,TRBJ2-5
CASSSLRELAGGPWVQYF,TGTGCCAGCAGTTCACTGAGGGAACTAGCGGGAGGGCCATGGGTGCAGTACTTC,.,TRBD2,TRBV28,TRBJ2-7